Each of the 18 T cell receptor beta chains below was sequenced from the same sample in a study of T cells in Graves' hyperthyroidism and ophthalmopathy. The TCR beta CDR3 regions underwent amplification using RNA transcripts as the source. First-round RT-PCR with HTBI primers amplified the TCR CDR3 region. TCRdb redid the calling of the multiplex PCR reads with MiXCR, one entry per CDR3 protein. The top ten hold almost 8% of the sample, which has about 290,000 distinct CDR3 sequences, about 14% seen once. Specimen: blood. All receptors come from a woman aged 25 to 39 with Graves' hyperthyroidism that later progressed to Graves' ophthalmopathy.

This chain uses TRBV7-9 with TRBJ2-7, with D unresolved. This CDR3 has 16 amino acids. Deletions cut 4 bases from V and 3 bases from J, with 19 bases between. CDR1 SEHNR and CDR2 FQNEAQ come from the germline V gene (reference sequence). CDR3 coding DNA: TGTGCCAGCAGCTCTATAGCCGTTACTAATTTCTACGAGCAGTACTTC. Translated: CASSSIAVTNFYEQYF. Full variable domain (missing parts from reference TRBV7-9 and TRBJ2-7): DTGVSQNPRHKITKRGQNVTFRCDPISEHNRLYWYRQTLGQGPEFLTYFQNEAQLEKSRLLSDRFSAERPKGSFSTLEIQRTEQGDSAMYLCASSSIAVTNFYEQYFGPGTRLTVT.

This clonotype was counted many times. The J gene is TRBJ2-2, the V gene TRBV28, with 7 bases that match TRBD2. The CDR3 totals 16 residues. V lost 3 bases, J lost 0 bases, and 4 bases stayed unmatched. Germline assignment: CDR1 MDHEN and CDR2 SYDVKM. CDR3 sequence: CASSFRAGANTGELFF. The DNA of the CDR3 is TGTGCCAGCAGTTTTAGGGCGGGAGCGAACACCGGGGAGCTGTTTTTT.

This clonotype was counted between two and nine times. V is TRBV5-6 and J is TRBJ1-2, with D uncertain. The CDR3 is made up of 15 amino acids. Trimming took off 4 bases at V and 4 bases at J, with 17 bases between the two ends. The germline gives CDR1 SGHDT, CDR2 YYEEEE. The CDR3 DNA reads TGTGCCAGCAGCCCTTGGGAAGTAGTTACCTATGGCTACACCTTC. This translates into CASSPWEVVTYGYTF. The full variable domain, its missing parts supplied by reference TRBV5-6 and TRBJ1-2, is DAGVTQSPTHLIKTRGQQVTLRCSPKSGHDTVSWYQQALGQGPQFIFQYYEEEERQRGNFPDRFSGHQFPNYSSELNVNALLLGDSALYLCASSPWEVVTYGYTFGSGTRLTVV.

There are many counts of this clonotype. This sequence joins TRBV5-6 and TRBJ1-2; D is uncertain. The V gene lost 4 bases and the J gene lost 3 bases, with 10 bases spanning the gap. This CDR3 has 13 amino acids. Germline loops: CDR1 SGHDT, CDR2 YYEEEE. CDR3 DNA: TGTGCCAGCAGCCCCAAGATCCACTATGGCTACACCTTC. Encoded protein: CASSPKIHYGYTF. Variable domain in full (rest from reference TRBV5-6 and TRBJ1-2): DAGVTQSPTHLIKTRGQQVTLRCSPKSGHDTVSWYQQALGQGPQFIFQYYEEEERQRGNFPDRFSGHQFPNYSSELNVNALLLGDSALYLCASSPKIHYGYTFGSGTRLTVV.

The chain uses TRBV5-4 and TRBJ1-2; tentative D call: TRBD1 (6 bases). The CDR3 spans 13 residues. V was pared by 0 bases and J by 6 bases, with 9 bases between. Germline CDR1 SGHNT, CDR2 YYREEE (reference sequence). The CDR3 DNA is TGTGCCAGCAGCTTGGCAGGGGCAGATGGCTACACCTTC. Protein: CASSLAGADGYTF.

This clonotype came up many times. The CDR3: CASSLSFRGLNSPLHF. Written as DNA, the CDR3 is TGTGCCAGCAGTTTATCGTTTAGGGGCCTTAATTCACCCCTCCACTTT. V and J are TRBV27 and TRBJ1-6; possible D gene TRBD1, 5 bases. CDR3 length: 16 amino acids. The germline V and J ends were trimmed by 0 bases and 6 bases, with 12 bases remaining between them. Germline values: CDR1 MNHEY, CDR2 SMNVEV (reference sequence).

This clonotype occurred a few times. The chain couples TRBV27 to TRBJ2-7; 13 positions match TRBD2. The V gene's germline CDR1 is MNHEY and CDR2 SMNVEV (reference sequence). Trimming at V came to 3 bases and at J to 6 bases, leaving 5 bases not matched to a gene. This CDR3 has 15 residues. For the CDR3, the DNA is TGTGCCAGCAGTTTCTCGACTAGCGGGAGGTCCGAGCAGTACTTC. It encodes CASSFSTSGRSEQYF.

This clonotype was recorded at least ten times. The chain recombines TRBV7-9 with TRBJ2-1; 8 bases map to TRBD1. V lost 1 base and J lost 4; bases outside the gene matches: 6. Germline CDR1 reads SEHNR; CDR2 reads FQNEAQ (reference sequence). The CDR3 contains 16 residues. The CDR3 reads CASSLGQGAPYNEQFF. The CDR3 DNA reads TGTGCCAGCAGCTTAGGGCAGGGGGCCCCGTACAATGAGCAGTTCTTC.

This clonotype was detected many times. This chain joins TRBV6-2 or TRBV6-3 and TRBJ2-1, with D unclear. The germline gives CDR1 MNHEY, CDR2 SVGEGT. Trimming shortened V by 3 bases and J by 7 bases, and 10 bases separated the two germline ends. CDR3 length: 13 residues. The CDR3 nucleotides read TGTGCCAGCAGTTATAGCAGGCATAATGAGCAGTTCTTC. Translating gives CASSYSRHNEQFF.

This clonotype was found many times. V gene TRBV7-8 combines with J gene TRBJ1-2; D unresolved. Germline CDR1 reads SGHVS; CDR2 reads FQNEAQ. V lost 1 base and J 7 bases, leaving 4 bases between the germline ends. CDR3 length: 11 amino acids. CDR3 residues: CASSLEVGYTF. DNA for the CDR3: TGTGCCAGCAGCTTAGAGGTTGGCTACACCTTC.

The sample holds many counts of this clonotype. V and J are TRBV24-1 and TRBJ2-3, with 7 bases aligning to TRBD1. Germline CDR1 is KGHDR and CDR2 is SFDVKD. This CDR3 has 14 amino acids. Losses at the gene ends were 5 bases for V and 4 bases for J; bases not matched to a gene: 5. In DNA form, the CDR3 reads TGTGCCACCAGTGCGGCAGGGGGTGCAGATACGCAGTATTTT. This encodes CATSAAGGADTQYF.

This clonotype was detected only a few times. V gene TRBV10-3 combines with J gene TRBJ2-5; TRBD2 matches 7 bases. The CDR3 consists of 13 residues. Germline V lookup: CDR1 ENHRY, CDR2 SYGVKD. V lost 8 bases to trimming and J lost 5 bases; unmatched junction nucleotides: 8. The CDR3 protein is CAIGRGGSETQYF. CDR3 bases: TGTGCCATCGGAAGGGGCGGGAGCGAGACCCAGTACTTC.

This clonotype has at least ten counts. V gene TRBV20-1 combines with J gene TRBJ1-1; no reliable D call. V was trimmed by 0 bases and J by 1 base, leaving 15 bases between them. This CDR3 spans 16 amino acids. CDR1 DFQATT and CDR2 SNEGSKA come from the germline V gene (reference sequence). In DNA form, the CDR3 reads TGCAGTGCTAGAGATCGGCGTCGGACGGAGAACACTGAAGCTTTCTTT. Its protein product is CSARDRRRTENTEAFF.

This rearrangement joins TRBV24-1 to TRBJ2-2; D is ambiguous. The V and J ends lost 4 bases and 2 bases respectively, with 7 bases between them. The CDR3 has 14 amino acids. The V gene's germline CDR1 is KGHDR and CDR2 SFDVKD. CDR3 coding DNA: TGTGCCACCAGTGACGCTGGTAACACCGGGGAGCTGTTTTTT. Its translation is CATSDAGNTGELFF.

In its sample, this clonotype was seen a few times. The rearrangement links TRBV20-1 to TRBJ2-3; 8 bases fit TRBD2. Losses at the gene ends were 4 bases for V and 2 bases for J; bases not matched to a gene: 5. The germline gives CDR1 DFQATT, CDR2 SNEGSKA (reference sequence). This CDR3 is built from 14 residues. This CDR3 reads CSANPSGPTDTQYF. Here the CDR3 DNA reads TGCAGTGCTAACCCTAGCGGGCCCACAGATACGCAGTATTTT.

This clonotype was counted at least ten times. The genes are TRBV6-2 or TRBV6-3 and TRBJ1-5, with no clear D. Trimming shortened V by 2 bases and J by 9 bases, and 8 bases separated the two germline ends. CDR3 length: 12 amino acids. Germline V CDR1 and CDR2: MNHEY, SVGEGT. DNA for the CDR3: TGTGCCAGCAGTTACGTCGATATGCCCCAGCATTTT. Translation: CASSYVDMPQHF.

The chain couples TRBV2 to TRBJ1-5; D remains ambiguous. Trimming shortened V by 2 bases and J by 4 bases, and 6 bases separated the two germline ends. Germline CDR1 and CDR2: SNHLY and FYNNEI. CDR3 size: 13 residues. This chain's CDR3 is CASSERVNQPQHF. CDR3 in DNA: TGTGCCAGCAGTGAAAGGGTTAATCAGCCCCAGCATTTT.

In the case of this clonotype: This could be a read error, since a much larger clone is one nucleotide away. V gene TRBV7-8 combines with J gene TRBJ1-4; a possible D gene is TRBD1 (6 bases). Germline V gives CDR1 SGHVS, CDR2 FQNEAQ. This CDR3 has 15 amino acids. The DNA for the CDR3 is TGTGCCAGCAGTCTGCAGACAGGACTTAATGAAAAACCGTTTTTT. Amino acid sequence: CASSLQTGLNEKPFF.